This T cell receptor beta chain was sequenced in a study of cytomegalovirus exposure and HLA in healthy donors. From germline, CDR1 is SGHAT and CDR2 FQNNGV. This CDR3 has 12 amino acids. The V gene lost 5 bases and the J gene lost 6 bases, with 11 bases spanning the gap. PCR employed 60 Vbeta and 13 Jbeta primers. Libraries were prepared by immunoSEQ multiplex PCR; TCRdb keeps only in-frame clonotypes and omits some of them. Among some 200,000 clones listed, approximately 84% were seen once. The V and J genes are TRBV11-2 and TRBJ2-7; no clear D. The receptor's source is a man in his fifties or sixties in good health and CMV-seronegative. The sample was PBMCs. For the CDR3, the DNA is TGTGCCAGCAGCCCCTCCCGGGTCGAGCAGTACTTC. Translated: CASSPSRVEQYF.